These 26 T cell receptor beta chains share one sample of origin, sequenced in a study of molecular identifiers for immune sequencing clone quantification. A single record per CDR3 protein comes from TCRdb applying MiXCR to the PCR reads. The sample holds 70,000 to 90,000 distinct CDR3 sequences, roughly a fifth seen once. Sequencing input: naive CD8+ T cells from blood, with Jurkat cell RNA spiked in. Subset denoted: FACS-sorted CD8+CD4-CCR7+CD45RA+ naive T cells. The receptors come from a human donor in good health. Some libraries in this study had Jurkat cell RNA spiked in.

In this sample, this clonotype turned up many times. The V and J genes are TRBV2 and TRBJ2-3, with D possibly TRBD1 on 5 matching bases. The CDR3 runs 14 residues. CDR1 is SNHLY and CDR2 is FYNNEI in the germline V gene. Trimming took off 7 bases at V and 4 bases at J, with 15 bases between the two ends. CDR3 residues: CASKGYNPPDTQYF. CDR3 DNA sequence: TGTGCCAGCAAGGGGTATAACCCCCCAGATACGCAGTATTTT.

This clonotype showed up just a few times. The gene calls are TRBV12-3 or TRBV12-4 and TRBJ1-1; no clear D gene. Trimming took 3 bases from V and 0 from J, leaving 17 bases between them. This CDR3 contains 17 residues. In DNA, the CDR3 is TGTGCCAGCAGTTTTGAGGTTTTGGCAGACCTGAACACTGAAGCTTTCTTT. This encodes CASSFEVLADLNTEAFF.

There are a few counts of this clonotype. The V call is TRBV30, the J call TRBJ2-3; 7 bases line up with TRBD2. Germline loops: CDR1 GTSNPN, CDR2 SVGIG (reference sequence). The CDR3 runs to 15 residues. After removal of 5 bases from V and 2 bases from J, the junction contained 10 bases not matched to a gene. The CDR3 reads CAWVPLGGVTDTQYF. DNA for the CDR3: TGTGCCTGGGTTCCCCTGGGAGGGGTCACAGATACGCAGTATTTT.

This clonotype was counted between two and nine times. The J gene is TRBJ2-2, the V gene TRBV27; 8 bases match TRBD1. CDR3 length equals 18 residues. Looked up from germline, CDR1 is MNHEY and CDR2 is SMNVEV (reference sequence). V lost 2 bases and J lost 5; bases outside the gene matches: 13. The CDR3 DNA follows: TGTGCCAGCAGTTTAAATCGATTGGGGACAGGAGGGACCGGGGAGCTGTTTTTT. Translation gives CASSLNRLGTGGTGELFF.

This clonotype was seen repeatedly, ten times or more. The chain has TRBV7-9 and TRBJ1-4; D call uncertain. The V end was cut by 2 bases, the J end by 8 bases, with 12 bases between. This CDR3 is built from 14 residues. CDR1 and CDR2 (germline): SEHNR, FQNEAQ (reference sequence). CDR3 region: CASSLLGLKEKLFF. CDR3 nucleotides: TGTGCCAGCAGCTTATTGGGGTTGAAAGAAAAACTGTTTTTT.

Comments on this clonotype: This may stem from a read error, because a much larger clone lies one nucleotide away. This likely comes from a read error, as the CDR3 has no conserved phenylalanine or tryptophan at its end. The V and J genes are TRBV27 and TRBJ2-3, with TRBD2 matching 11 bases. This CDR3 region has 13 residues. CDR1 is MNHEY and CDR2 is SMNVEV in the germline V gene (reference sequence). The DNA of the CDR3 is TGTGTCGTACTAGCGGGAGATGCAGATACGCAGTATCTT. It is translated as CVVLAGDADTQYL.

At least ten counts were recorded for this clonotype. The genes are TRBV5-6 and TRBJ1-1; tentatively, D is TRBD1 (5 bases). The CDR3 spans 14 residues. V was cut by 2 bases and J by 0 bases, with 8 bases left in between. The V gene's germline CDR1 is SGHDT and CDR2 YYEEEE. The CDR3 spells CASSFGAMNTEAFF. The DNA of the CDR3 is TGTGCCAGCAGCTTCGGGGCCATGAACACTGAAGCTTTCTTT. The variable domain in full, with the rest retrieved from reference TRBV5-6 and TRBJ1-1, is DAGVTQSPTHLIKTRGQQVTLRCSPKSGHDTVSWYQQALGQGPQFIFQYYEEEERQRGNFPDRFSGHQFPNYSSELNVNALLLGDSALYLCASSFGAMNTEAFFGQGTRLTVV.

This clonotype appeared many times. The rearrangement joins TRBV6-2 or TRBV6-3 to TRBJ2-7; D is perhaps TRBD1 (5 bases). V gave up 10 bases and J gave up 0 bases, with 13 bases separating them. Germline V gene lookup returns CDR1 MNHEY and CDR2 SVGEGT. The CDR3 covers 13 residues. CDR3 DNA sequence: TGTGCCATCGACAGCCCCGACTCCTACGAGCAGTACTTC. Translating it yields CAIDSPDSYEQYF.

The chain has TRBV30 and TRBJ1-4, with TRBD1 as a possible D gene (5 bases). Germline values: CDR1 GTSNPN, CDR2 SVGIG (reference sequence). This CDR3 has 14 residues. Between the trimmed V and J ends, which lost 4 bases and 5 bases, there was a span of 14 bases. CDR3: CAWKGQPLNEKLFF. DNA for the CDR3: TGTGCCTGGAAGGGGCAACCACTAAATGAAAAACTGTTTTTT. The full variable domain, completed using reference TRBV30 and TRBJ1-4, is SQTIHQWPATLVQPVGSPLSLECTVEGTSNPNLYWYRQAAGRGLQLLFYSVGIGQISSEVPQNLSASRPQDRQFILSSKKLLLSDSGFYLCAWKGQPLNEKLFFGSGTQLSVL.

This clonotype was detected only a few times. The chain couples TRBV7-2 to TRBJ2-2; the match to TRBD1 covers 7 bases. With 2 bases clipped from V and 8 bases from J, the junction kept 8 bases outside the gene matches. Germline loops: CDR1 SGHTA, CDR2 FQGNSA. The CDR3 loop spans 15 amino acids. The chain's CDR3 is CASSLITGEWGELFF. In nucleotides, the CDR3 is TGTGCCAGCAGCTTAATAACAGGGGAATGGGGGGAGCTGTTTTTT.

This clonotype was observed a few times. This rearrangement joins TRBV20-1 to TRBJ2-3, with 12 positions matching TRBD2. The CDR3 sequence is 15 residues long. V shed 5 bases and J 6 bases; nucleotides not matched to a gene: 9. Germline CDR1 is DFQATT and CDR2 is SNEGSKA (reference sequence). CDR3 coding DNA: TGCAGTGCTGAACGCGCCGGGACTAGCGGGGATACGCAGTATTTT. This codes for CSAERAGTSGDTQYF.

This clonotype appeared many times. The CDR3 here is CSARAGDSYEQYF. CDR3 coding DNA: TGCAGCGCCCGAGCGGGGGACTCCTACGAGCAGTACTTC. V and J are TRBV29-1 and TRBJ2-7, with 8 bases matching TRBD2. The V gene end was trimmed by 7 bases and the J gene end by 0 bases; junction bases not matched to a gene: 5. CDR1 SQVTM and CDR2 ANQGSEA come from the germline V gene. The CDR3 runs 13 residues.

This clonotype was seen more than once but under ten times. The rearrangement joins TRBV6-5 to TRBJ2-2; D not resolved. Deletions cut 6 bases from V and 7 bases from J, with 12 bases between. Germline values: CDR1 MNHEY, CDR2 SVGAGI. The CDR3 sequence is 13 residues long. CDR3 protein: CASRPQEFGELFF. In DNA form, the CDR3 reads TGTGCCAGCAGGCCCCAGGAGTTCGGGGAGCTGTTTTTT.

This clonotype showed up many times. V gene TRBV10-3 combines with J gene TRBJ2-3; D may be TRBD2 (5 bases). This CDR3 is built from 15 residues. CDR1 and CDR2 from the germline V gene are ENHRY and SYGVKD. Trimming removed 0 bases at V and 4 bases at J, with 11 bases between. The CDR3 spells CAISESRGLADTQYF. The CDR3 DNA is TGTGCCATCAGTGAGTCGCGCGGGCTCGCAGATACGCAGTATTTT.

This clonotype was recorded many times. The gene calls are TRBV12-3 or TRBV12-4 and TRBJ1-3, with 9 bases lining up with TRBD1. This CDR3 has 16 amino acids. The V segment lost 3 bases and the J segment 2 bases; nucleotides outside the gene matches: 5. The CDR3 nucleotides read TGTGCCAGCAGTTTGATGAGGGACAGGGCTGGAAACACCATATATTTT. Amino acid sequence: CASSLMRDRAGNTIYF.

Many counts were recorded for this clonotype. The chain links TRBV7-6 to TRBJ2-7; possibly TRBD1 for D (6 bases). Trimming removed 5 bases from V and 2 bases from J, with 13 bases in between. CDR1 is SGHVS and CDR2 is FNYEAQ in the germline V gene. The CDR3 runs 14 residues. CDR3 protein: CASSPTQGTYEQYF. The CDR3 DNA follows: TGTGCCAGCAGCCCCACGCAGGGGACCTACGAGCAGTACTTC.

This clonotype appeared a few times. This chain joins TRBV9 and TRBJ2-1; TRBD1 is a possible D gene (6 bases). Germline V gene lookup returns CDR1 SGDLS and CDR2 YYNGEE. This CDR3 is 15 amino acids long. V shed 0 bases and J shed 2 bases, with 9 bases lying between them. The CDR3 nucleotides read TGTGCCAGCAGCGTAGATACAGGGCCCTACAATGAGCAGTTCTTC. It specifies CASSVDTGPYNEQFF.

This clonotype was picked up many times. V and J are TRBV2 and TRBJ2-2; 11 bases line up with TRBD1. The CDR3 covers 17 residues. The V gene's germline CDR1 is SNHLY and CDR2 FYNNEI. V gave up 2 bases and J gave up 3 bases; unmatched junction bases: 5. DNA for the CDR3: TGTGCCAGCAGTGAATGGACAGGGGGCTTGTACACCGGGGAGCTGTTTTTT. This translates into CASSEWTGGLYTGELFF.

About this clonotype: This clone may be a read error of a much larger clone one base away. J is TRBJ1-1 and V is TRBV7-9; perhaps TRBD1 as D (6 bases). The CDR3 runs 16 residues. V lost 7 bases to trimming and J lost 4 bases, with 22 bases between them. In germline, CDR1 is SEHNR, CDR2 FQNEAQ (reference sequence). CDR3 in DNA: TGTGCCAGCACACAACAGGGACCAATGCGGGGCACTGAAGCTTTCTTT. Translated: CASTQQGPMRGTEAFF.

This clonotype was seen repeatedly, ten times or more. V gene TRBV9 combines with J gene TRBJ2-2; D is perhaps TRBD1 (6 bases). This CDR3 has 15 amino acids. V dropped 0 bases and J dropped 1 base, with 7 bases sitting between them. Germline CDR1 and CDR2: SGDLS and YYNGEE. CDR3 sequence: CASSVDRVNTGELFF. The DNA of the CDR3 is TGTGCCAGCAGCGTAGACAGGGTGAACACCGGGGAGCTGTTTTTT.

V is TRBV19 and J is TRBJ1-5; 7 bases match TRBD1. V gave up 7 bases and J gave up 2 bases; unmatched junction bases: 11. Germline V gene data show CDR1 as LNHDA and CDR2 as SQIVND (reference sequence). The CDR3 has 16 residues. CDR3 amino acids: CASTPGGASGNQPQHF. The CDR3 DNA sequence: TGTGCCAGTACCCCAGGGGGGGCTAGTGGCAATCAGCCCCAGCATTTT.

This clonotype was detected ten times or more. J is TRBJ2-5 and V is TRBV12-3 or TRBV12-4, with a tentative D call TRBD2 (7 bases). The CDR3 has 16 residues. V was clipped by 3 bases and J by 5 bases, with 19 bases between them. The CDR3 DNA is TGTGCCAGCAGTTTGATTGGGGGGGCGCATATGGAGACCCAGTACTTC. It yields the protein CASSLIGGAHMETQYF.

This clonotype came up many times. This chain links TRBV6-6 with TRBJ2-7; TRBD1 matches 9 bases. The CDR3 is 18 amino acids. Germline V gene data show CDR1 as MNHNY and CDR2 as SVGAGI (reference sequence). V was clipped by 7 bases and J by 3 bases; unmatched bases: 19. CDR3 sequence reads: CASTSIWAPGTGSYEQYF. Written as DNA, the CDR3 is TGTGCCAGCACATCAATATGGGCCCCCGGGACAGGGAGCTACGAGCAGTACTTC.

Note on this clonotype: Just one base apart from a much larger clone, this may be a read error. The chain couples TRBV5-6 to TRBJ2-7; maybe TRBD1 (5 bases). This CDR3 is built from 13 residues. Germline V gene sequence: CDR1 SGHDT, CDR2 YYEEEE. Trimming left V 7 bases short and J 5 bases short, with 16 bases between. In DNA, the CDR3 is TGTGCCAGCGGCCTAGGTATAGGGGACGAGCAGTACTTC. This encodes CASGLGIGDEQYF. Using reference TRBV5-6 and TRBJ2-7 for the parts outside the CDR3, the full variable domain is DAGVTQSPTHLIKTRGQQVTLRCSPKSGHDTVSWYQQALGQGPQFIFQYYEEEERQRGNFPDRFSGHQFPNYSSELNVNALLLGDSALYLCASGLGIGDEQYFGPGTRLTVT.

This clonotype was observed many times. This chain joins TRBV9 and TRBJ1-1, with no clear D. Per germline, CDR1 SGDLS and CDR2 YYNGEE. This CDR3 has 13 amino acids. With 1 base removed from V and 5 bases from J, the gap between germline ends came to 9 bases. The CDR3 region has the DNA TGTGCCAGCAGCGTATCTTCGCGGACTGAAGCTTTCTTT. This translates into CASSVSSRTEAFF.

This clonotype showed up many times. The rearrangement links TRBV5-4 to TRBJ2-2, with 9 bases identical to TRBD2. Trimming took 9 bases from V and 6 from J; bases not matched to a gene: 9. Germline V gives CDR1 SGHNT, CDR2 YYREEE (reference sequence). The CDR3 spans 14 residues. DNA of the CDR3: TGTGCCACCACGTCTCTAGCGGGGTCCGGGGAGCTGTTTTTT. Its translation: CATTSLAGSGELFF.